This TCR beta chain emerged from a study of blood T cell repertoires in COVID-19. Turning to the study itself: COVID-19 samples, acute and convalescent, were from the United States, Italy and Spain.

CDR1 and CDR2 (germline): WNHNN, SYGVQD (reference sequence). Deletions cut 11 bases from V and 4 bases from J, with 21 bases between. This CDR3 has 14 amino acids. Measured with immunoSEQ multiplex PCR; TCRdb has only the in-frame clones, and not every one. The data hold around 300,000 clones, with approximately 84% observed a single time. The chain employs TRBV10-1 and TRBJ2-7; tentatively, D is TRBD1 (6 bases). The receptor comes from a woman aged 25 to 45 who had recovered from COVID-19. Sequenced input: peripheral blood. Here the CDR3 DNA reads TGCGCCGGACTCGGGTCGGGACACCATTACGAGCAGTACTTC. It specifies CAGLGSGHHYEQYF.